The text below deals with one TCR beta chain. This clone was seen once. This receptor's antigen is unknown. Base qualities are not provided; no much larger clone lies one nucleotide away. Each collaborating institution followed its own protocols to collect whole blood in K2EDTA tubes. For TCRbeta analysis, collaborator samples were shipped as frozen whole blood, as isolated PBMCs, or as DNA extracted from either sample type. This entry is derived from a study of blood T cell repertoires in COVID-19 (dated by TCRdb to about 2020). About the full investigation: Samples from collaborators originated in the United States, Italy and Spain and spanned both the acute and convalescent phases of COVID-19. The material from the prospective study consisted of cDNA or gDNA derived from T cells, B-cell-depleted T cells, or PBMCs. The dataset comprised deeply sampled blood TCRbeta repertoires from subjects exposed to, actively infected with, or recovered from COVID-19. The repertoires were released in a freely available public database intended as a resource for research on the immune response to SARS-CoV-2. Samples came from the ongoing ImmuneRACE study (first 160 participants) plus 1,254 subjects from 6 global collaborators. The sample metadata nearly always contained a de-identified subject ID, COVID-19 status, age in years and sex. Where available, HLA class I and class II types were obtained from metadata supplied by the sample provider rather than from assay-based typing. The paper as a whole reports these results and caveats: The amount of clinical and demographic metadata varied by source and participant and was provided uncurated.

The germline V gene (reference sequence) specifies LGHDT as CDR1 and YNNKEL as CDR2. The CDR3 measures 13 amino acids from cysteine to phenylalanine. Of all the DNA, just the CDR3 is kept, 39 bases in frame from base 1. V and J lose 0 bases and 7 bases, and a span of 9 bases separates them. TCRbeta CDR3 regions were amplified from genomic DNA using the immunoSEQ Assay, a bias-controlled multiplex PCR. As for how the authors treated the data: The number of nucleated cells in each sample was estimated from the amplification of reference gene primers within the assay. To quantify the absolute abundance of each unique TCRbeta CDR3 rearrangement, sequence reads were collapsed and filtered. For each sample, productive Simpson clonality was calculated by taking the square root of Simpson's diversity index across productive rearrangements. TCRdb obtained this table from immuneACCESS and retained in-frame rearrangements with V and J assigned. These tables miss some clones; where compared with another copy, unresolved V genes account for less than half of the shortfall, and the remainder is unexplained. The V and J calls and clone size were taken over from that table, and D and trimming were inferred from the DNA. In all, the sample holds 120,000 to 150,000 clones, and over 80% of those were seen once. The ten most abundant clones make up about 10% of the sample.

This receptor was taken from a woman older than 75 with acute or convalescent COVID-19. Sequences were obtained from peripheral blood. Here the chain combines TRBV3-1 (or the pseudogene TRBV3-2) and TRBJ1-1; no D gene is confidently identified. The nucleotide sequence is given as TGTGCCAGCAGCCAAGATAGTCACCTTGAAGCTTTCTTT. This translates into CASSQDSHLEAFF.